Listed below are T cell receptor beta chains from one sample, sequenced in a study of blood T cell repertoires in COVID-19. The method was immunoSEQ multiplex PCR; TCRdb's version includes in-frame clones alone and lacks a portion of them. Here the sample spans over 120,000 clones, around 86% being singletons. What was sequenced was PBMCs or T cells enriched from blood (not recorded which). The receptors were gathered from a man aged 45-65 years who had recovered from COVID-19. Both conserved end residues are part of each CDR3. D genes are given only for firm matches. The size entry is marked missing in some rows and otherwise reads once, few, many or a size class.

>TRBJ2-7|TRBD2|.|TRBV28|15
CASSLRAGVSYEQYF
TGTGCCAGCAGTTTACGCGCGGGAGTCTCCTACGAGCAGTACTTC
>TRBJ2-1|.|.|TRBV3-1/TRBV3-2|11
CASSRANEQFF
TGTGCCAGCAGCCGAGCGAATGAGCAGTTCTTC
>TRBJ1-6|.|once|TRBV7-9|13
CASSFEGDSPLHF
TGTGCCAGCAGCTTCGAGGGGGATTCACCTCTCCACTTT
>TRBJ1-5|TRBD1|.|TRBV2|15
CASSRQGTSNQPQHF
TGTGCCAGCAGTCGACAGGGGACGAGCAATCAGCCCCAGCATTTT
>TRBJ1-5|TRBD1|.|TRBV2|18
CASRRGQGGAHSNQPQHF
TGTGCCAGCAGAAGGGGACAGGGTGGGGCTCATAGCAATCAGCCCCAGCATTTT
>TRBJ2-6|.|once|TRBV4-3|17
CASSQDWRLSGANVLTF
TGCGCCAGCAGCCAAGATTGGAGGCTCTCTGGGGCCAACGTCCTGACTTTC
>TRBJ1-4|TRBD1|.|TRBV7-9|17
CASSFGQGASTNEKLFF
TGTGCCAGCAGCTTTGGACAGGGGGCGTCAACTAATGAAAAACTGTTTTTT
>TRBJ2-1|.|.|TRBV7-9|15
CASSLAVAGWSEQFF
TGTGCCAGCAGCTTAGCTGTGGCAGGGTGGTCTGAGCAGTTCTTC
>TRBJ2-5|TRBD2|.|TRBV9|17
CASSVGRTSGGEETQYF
TGTGCCAGCAGCGTAGGCAGGACTAGCGGGGGAGAAGAGACCCAGTACTTC
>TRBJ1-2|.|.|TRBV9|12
CASAFPRGGYTF
TGTGCCAGCGCCTTCCCACGAGGAGGCTACACCTTC
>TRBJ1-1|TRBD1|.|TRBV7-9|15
CASNPGGRMNTEAFF
TGTGCCAGCAATCCAGGGGGCCGAATGAACACTGAAGCTTTCTTT
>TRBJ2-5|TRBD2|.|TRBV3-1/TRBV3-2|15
CASSQMTSGPGTQYF
TGTGCCAGCAGCCAAATGACTAGCGGCCCGGGGACCCAGTACTTC
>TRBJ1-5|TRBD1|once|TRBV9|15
CASSVGGQGFQPQHF
TGTGCCAGCAGCGTAGGTGGACAGGGGTTTCAGCCCCAGCATTTT
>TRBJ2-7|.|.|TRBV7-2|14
CASSLDTSSYEQYF
TGTGCCAGCAGTTTGGACACGAGCTCCTACGAGCAGTACTTC
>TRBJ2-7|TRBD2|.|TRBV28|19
CASSSFGTSGLRGSYEQYF
TGTGCCAGCAGTTCGTTCGGGACTAGCGGCCTAAGGGGCTCCTACGAGCAGTACTTC
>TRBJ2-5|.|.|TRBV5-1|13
CASSLGPGETQYF
TGCGCCAGCAGCTTGGGGCCAGGGGAGACCCAGTACTTC
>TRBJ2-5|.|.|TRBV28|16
CASSFLSRRYQETQYF
TGTGCCAGCAGTTTTCTCTCTAGGCGGTACCAAGAGACCCAGTACTTC
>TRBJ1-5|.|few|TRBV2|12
CASTSAGQPQHF
TGTGCCAGCACCTCTGCGGGACAGCCCCAGCATTTT
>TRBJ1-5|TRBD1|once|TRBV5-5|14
CASSLAAGGQPQHF
TGTGCCAGCAGCTTGGCGGCAGGGGGTCAGCCCCAGCATTTT
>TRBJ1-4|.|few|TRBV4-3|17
CASSPERPPSYNEKLFF
TGCGCCAGCAGCCCCGAGCGGCCCCCTTCTTATAATGAAAAACTGTTTTTT
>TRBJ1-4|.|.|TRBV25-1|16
CASSQHGWRMNEKLFF
TGTGCCAGCAGCCAGCACGGTTGGAGGATGAATGAAAAACTGTTTTTT
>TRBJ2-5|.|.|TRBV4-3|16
CASSRLGGERQETQYF
TGCGCCAGCAGCCGACTCGGAGGGGAGAGGCAAGAGACCCAGTACTTC
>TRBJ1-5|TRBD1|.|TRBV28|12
CASSDRAVYVHF
TGTGCCAGCAGTGACAGGGCTGTTTATGTGCATTTT
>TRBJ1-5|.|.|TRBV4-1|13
CASSLQENQPQHF
TGCGCCAGCAGCCTACAGGAAAATCAGCCCCAGCATTTT
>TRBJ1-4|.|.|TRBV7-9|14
CASRLGRSNEKLFF
TGTGCCAGCAGACTGGGGAGGTCCAATGAAAAACTGTTTTTT
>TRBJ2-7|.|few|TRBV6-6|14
CASRPPGELYEQYF
TGTGCCAGCAGGCCCCCAGGGGAGCTCTACGAGCAGTACTTC
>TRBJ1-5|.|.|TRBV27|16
CASSSKPAIVNQPQHF
TGTGCCAGCAGCTCGAAACCCGCAATAGTCAATCAGCCCCAGCATTTT
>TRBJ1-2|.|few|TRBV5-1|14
CASSLWTANYGYTF
TGCGCCAGCAGCCTATGGACAGCTAACTATGGCTACACCTTC
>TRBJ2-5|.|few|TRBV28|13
CASTRTLPETQYF
TGTGCCAGCACTCGGACTTTACCCGAGACCCAGTACTTC
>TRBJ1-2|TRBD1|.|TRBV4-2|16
CASSQALGQGNYGYTF
TGTGCCAGCAGCCAAGCCCTGGGACAGGGCAACTATGGCTACACCTTC
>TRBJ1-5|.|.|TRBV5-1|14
CASSPREGNQPQHF
TGCGCCAGCAGCCCCAGGGAAGGAAATCAGCCCCAGCATTTT
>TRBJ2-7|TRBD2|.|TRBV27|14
CASSTGTRAYEQYF
TGTGCCAGCTCTACGGGGACTAGGGCCTACGAGCAGTACTTC
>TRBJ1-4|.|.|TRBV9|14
CASSAGDRSGKLFF
TGTGCCAGCAGCGCAGGAGACAGATCAGGAAAACTGTTTTTT
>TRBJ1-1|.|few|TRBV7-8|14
CASSQELANTEAFF
TGTGCCAGCAGCCAAGAGTTAGCGAACACTGAAGCTTTCTTT